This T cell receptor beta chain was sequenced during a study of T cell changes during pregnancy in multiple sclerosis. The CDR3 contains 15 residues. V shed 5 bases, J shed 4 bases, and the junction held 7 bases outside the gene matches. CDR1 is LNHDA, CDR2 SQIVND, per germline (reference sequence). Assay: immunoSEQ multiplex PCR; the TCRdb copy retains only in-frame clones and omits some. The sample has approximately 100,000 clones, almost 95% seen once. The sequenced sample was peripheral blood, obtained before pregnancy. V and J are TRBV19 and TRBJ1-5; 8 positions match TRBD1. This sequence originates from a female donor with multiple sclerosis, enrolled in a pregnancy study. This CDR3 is CASSSQGAGNQPQHF. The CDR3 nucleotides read TGTGCCAGTAGTTCTCAGGGGGCGGGGAATCAGCCCCAGCATTTT.